This T cell receptor beta chain was retrieved from a study of Ad26.COV2.S vaccination and SARS-CoV-2 variants. Produced via immunoSEQ multiplex PCR; TCRdb's table is partial and in-frame only. The table includes some 320,000 clones, around four fifths detected once. The CDR3 sequence is 13 residues long. Trimming left V 3 bases short and J 5 bases short, with 10 bases between. Whole-study results and caveats: People who got the vaccine had more spike-specific TCR breadth than people who got placebo.

The treatment: roughly 19 received Ad26.COV2.S at low or high dose, single or two shots; several received placebo; per-sample allocation not given. Samples came from day 63 after the first vaccine or placebo injection. This clone appeared a single time. What it binds is not known. The gene calls are TRBV23-1 and TRBJ2-5; D is unclear. TRBV23-1 is flagged as an ORF with uncertain function. The TCR sequence derives from a person aged 18 to 59 who received the Ad26.COV2.S COVID-19 vaccine or a placebo. Material: peripheral blood, obtained in a trial of Ad26.COV2.S vaccine versus placebo. CDR3 nucleotide sequence: TGCGCCAGCAGTCACTCAGACCGGGAGACCCAGTACTTC. Its translation: CASSHSDRETQYF.